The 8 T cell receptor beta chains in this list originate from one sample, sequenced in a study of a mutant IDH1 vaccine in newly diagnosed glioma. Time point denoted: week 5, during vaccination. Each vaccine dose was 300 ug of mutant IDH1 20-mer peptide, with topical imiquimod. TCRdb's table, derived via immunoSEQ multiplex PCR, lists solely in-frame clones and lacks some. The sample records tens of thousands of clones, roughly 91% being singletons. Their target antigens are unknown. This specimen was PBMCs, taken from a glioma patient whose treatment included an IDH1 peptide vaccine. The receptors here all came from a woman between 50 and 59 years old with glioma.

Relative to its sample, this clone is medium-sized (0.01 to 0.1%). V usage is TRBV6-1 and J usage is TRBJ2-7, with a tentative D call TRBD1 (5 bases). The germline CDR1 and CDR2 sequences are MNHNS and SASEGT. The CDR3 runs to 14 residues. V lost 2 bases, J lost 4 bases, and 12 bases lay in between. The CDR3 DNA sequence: TGTGCCAGCAGTGAATTTGGTCCAGGGTACGAGCAGTACTTC. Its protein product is CASSEFGPGYEQYF.

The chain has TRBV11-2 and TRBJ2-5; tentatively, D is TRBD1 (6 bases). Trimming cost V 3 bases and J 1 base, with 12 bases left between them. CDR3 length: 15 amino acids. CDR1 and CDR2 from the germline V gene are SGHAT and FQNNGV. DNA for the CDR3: TGTGCCAGCAGCTTTCTAGGACAGCCCCAAGAGACCCAGTACTTC. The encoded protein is CASSFLGQPQETQYF.

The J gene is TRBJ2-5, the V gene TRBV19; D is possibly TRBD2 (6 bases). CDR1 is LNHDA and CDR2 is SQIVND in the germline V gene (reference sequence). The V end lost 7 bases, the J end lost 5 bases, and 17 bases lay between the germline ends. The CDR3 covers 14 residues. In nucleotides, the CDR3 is TGTGCCAGTACCCCCATGCGGGGAGCGGAGACCCAGTACTTC. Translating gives CASTPMRGAETQYF.

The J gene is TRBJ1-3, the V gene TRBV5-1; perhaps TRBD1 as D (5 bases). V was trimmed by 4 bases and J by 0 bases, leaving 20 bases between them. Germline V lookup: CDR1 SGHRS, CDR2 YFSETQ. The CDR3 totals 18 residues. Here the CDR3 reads CASSRHGRGGSSGNTIYF. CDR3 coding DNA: TGCGCCAGCAGCCGACACGGTAGGGGAGGAAGCTCTGGAAACACCATATATTTT.

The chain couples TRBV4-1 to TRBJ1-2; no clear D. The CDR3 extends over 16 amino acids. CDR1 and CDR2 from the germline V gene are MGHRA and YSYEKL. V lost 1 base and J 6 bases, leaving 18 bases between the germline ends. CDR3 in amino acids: CASSQVHIGPVDGYTF. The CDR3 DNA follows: TGCGCCAGCAGCCAAGTACATATAGGACCAGTGGATGGCTACACCTTC.

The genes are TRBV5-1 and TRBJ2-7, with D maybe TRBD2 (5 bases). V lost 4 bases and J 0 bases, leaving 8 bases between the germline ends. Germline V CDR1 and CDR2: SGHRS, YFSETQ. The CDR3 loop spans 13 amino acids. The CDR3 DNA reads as TGCGCCAGCAGCGTAGGGAGCTCCTACGAGCAGTACTTC. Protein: CASSVGSSYEQYF. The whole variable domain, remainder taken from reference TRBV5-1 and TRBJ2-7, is KAGVTQTPRYLIKTRGQQVTLSCSPISGHRSVSWYQQTPGQGLQFLFEYFSETQRNKGNFPGRFSGRQFSNSRSEMNVSTLELGDSALYLCASSVGSSYEQYFGPGTRLTVT.

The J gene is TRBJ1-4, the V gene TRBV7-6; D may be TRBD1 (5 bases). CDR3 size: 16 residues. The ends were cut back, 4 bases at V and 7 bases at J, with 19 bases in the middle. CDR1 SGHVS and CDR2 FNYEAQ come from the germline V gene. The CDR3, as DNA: TGTGCCAGCAGCTCCAAAAGTCCAGGGCCCGGTGAAAAACTGTTTTTT. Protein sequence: CASSSKSPGPGEKLFF.

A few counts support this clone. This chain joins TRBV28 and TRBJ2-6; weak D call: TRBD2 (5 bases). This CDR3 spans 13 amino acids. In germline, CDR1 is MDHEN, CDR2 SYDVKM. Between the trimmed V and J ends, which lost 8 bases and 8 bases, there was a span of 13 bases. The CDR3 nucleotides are TGTGCCAGCCGTCTAGGGAGTACCAACGTCCTGACTTTC. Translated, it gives CASRLGSTNVLTF. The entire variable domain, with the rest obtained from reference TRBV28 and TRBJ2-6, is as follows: DVKVTQSSRYLVKRTGEKVFLECVQDMDHENMFWYRQDPGLGLRLIYFSYDVKMKEKGDIPEGYSVSREKKERFSLILESASTNQTSMYLCASRLGSTNVLTFGAGSRLTVL.